The T cell receptor (beta chain) described here comes from a study of blood T cell repertoires in COVID-19. Trimming pared 0 bases from V and 4 bases from J, leaving 10 bases between. The germline V gene encodes CDR1 SGHRS and CDR2 YFSETQ. The CDR3 runs to 14 residues. Profiled with immunoSEQ multiplex PCR; TCRdb holds only in-frame clones, not every one. The sample records 180,000 or so clones, around 80% being singletons. This sequence joins TRBV5-1 and TRBJ1-1; D unclear. The source of this sequence is a man in his forties or fifties who had recovered from COVID-19. Sequencing was carried out using PBMCs or T cells enriched from blood (not recorded which). This CDR3 reads CASSLAEVGTEAFF. The CDR3 coding sequence is TGCGCCAGCAGCTTGGCCGAGGTGGGCACTGAAGCTTTCTTT.